One sample yielded the 26 T cell receptor beta chains listed below, sequenced in a study of cytomegalovirus exposure and HLA in healthy donors. PCR employed 60 Vbeta and 13 Jbeta primers. TCRdb's copy holds only in-frame clones and misses some; the assay was immunoSEQ multiplex PCR. This sample carries 150,000 to 200,000 clones, under 75% of them seen once, and the ten largest clones take around 6.9%. Material for sequencing was PBMCs. These TCRs come from a man aged 40-50 years in good health and CMV-seropositive.

The table lists this clone with a few counts. The rearrangement uses TRBV6-6 and TRBJ1-5; D perhaps matches TRBD1 (6 bases). Germline values: CDR1 MNHNY, CDR2 SVGAGI (reference sequence). Between the trimmed V and J ends, which lost 5 bases and 1 base, there was a span of 12 bases. There are 15 residues in the CDR3. The CDR3, as DNA: TGTGCCAGCAGTCAGGGGCTTGAGAGCAATCAGCCCCAGCATTTT. Its translation: CASSQGLESNQPQHF.

The chain uses TRBV29-1 and TRBJ2-7, with 9 positions matching TRBD1. The CDR3 is 16 residues long. Trimming cost V 0 bases and J 7 bases; bases outside gene matches: 13. Germline-derived CDR1 and CDR2 are SQVTM and ANQGSEA. The CDR3 region has the DNA TGCAGCGTTGAAGATCTTCGTAAACAGGGGGCTAGGGAGCAGTACTTC. Translated: CSVEDLRKQGAREQYF.

This clone was counted between two and nine times. This sequence joins TRBV6-1 and TRBJ2-2; TRBD2 might be the D (7 bases). The length of the CDR3 is 14 residues. V was pared by 2 bases and J by 10 bases, with 14 bases between. Germline V lookup: CDR1 MNHNS, CDR2 SASEGT. CDR3 residues: CASSELGGGVELFF. The CDR3 bases are TGTGCCAGCAGTGAACTGGGAGGGGGTGTGGAGCTGTTTTTT.

V usage is TRBV4-2 and J usage is TRBJ1-3; no clear D. The CDR3 runs 13 residues. V dropped 1 base and J dropped 6 bases, with 7 bases sitting between them. Germline V CDR1 and CDR2: LGHNA, YNFKEQ. The CDR3 DNA sequence: TGTGCCAGCAGCCAAGGAGGTAAAAACACCATATATTTT. Its translation is CASSQGGKNTIYF.

This clone was found once. The chain employs TRBV5-4 and TRBJ2-5, with a weak D call TRBD1 (5 bases). Germline CDR1 reads SGHNT; CDR2 reads YYREEE (reference sequence). V lost 0 bases, J lost 5 bases, and 11 bases lay in between. This CDR3 region has 14 residues. The CDR3 region has the DNA TGTGCCAGCAGCTTGGGGCAGGGCCGGGAGACCCAGTACTTC. This codes for CASSLGQGRETQYF.

This CDR3 reads CAISARDRARDTEAFF. CDR3 bases: TGTGCCATCAGTGCAAGGGACAGGGCGAGGGACACTGAAGCTTTCTTT. The chain couples TRBV10-3 to TRBJ1-1; 9 nucleotides match TRBD1. The CDR3 spans 16 residues. Trimming cost V 4 bases and J 3 bases; bases outside gene matches: 9. Germline CDR1 ENHRY, CDR2 SYGVKD.

J is TRBJ2-2 and V is TRBV2, with D tentatively TRBD1 (6 bases). Trimming pared 8 bases from V and 0 bases from J, leaving 13 bases between. The CDR3 is 15 amino acids. Germline CDR1 SNHLY, CDR2 FYNNEI. The CDR3 DNA is TGTGCCAGCCGGAGAGGGACAACGAACACCGGGGAGCTGTTTTTT. Amino acids: CASRRGTTNTGELFF. The full variable domain, completed using reference TRBV2 and TRBJ2-2, is EPEVTQTPSHQVTQMGQEVILRCVPISNHLYFYWYRQILGQKVEFLVSFYNNEISEKSEIFDDQFSVERPDGSNFTLKIRSTKLEDSAMYFCASRRGTTNTGELFFGEGSRLTVL.

J is TRBJ1-1 and V is TRBV2; D ambiguous. The CDR3 runs 11 residues. V lost 10 bases, J lost 2 bases, and 8 bases lay in between. Germline assignment: CDR1 SNHLY and CDR2 FYNNEI. CDR3 loop: CATGSNTEAFF. In DNA form, the CDR3 reads TGTGCCACCGGTTCAAACACTGAAGCTTTCTTT. Together with reference TRBV2 and TRBJ1-1, the CDR3 gives the full variable domain: EPEVTQTPSHQVTQMGQEVILRCVPISNHLYFYWYRQILGQKVEFLVSFYNNEISEKSEIFDDQFSVERPDGSNFTLKIRSTKLEDSAMYFCATGSNTEAFFGQGTRLTVV.

V is TRBV5-1 and J is TRBJ2-2; D unclear. The germline V gene has CDR1 SGHRS and CDR2 YFSETQ. Trimming took off 3 bases at V and 6 bases at J, with 3 bases between the two ends. This CDR3 contains 11 residues. In nucleotides, the CDR3 is TGCGCCAGCAGCTACTCCGGGGAGCTGTTTTTT. Its protein is CASSYSGELFF.

The CDR3 DNA follows: TGTGCCAGCAGTTATGGACAGCTCTACGAGCAGTACTTC. Translated, it gives CASSYGQLYEQYF. This chain links TRBV6-6 with TRBJ2-7, with D perhaps TRBD1 (6 bases). V shed 3 bases and J shed 3 bases, with 9 bases lying between them. Per germline, CDR1 MNHNY and CDR2 SVGAGI (reference sequence). The CDR3 extends over 13 amino acids.

This chain joins TRBV6-5 and TRBJ2-3; D is ambiguous. V was cut by 7 bases and J by 0 bases, with 14 bases left in between. This CDR3 contains 15 residues. From germline, CDR1 is MNHEY and CDR2 SVGAGI. The CDR3 protein is CASNNNPFSTDTQYF. CDR3 nucleotide sequence: TGTGCCAGCAATAATAATCCCTTTAGCACAGATACGCAGTATTTT.

V and J are TRBV6-5 and TRBJ2-7, with 7 bases fitting TRBD1. The junction had 6 bases not matched to a gene; V was cut back by 5 bases and J by 2 bases. CDR3 size: 14 residues. CDR1 is MNHEY, CDR2 SVGAGI, per germline. The CDR3 region is CASSNRDSTYEQYF. CDR3 bases: TGTGCCAGCAGTAACCGGGACAGTACCTACGAGCAGTACTTC.

The chain combines TRBV2 with TRBJ1-1; TRBD1 might be the D (6 bases). Trimming left V 4 bases short and J 4 bases short, with 10 bases between. CDR3 length equals 13 residues. CDR1 SNHLY and CDR2 FYNNEI come from the germline V gene. The CDR3 DNA reads as TGTGCCAGCAGTGGGAGCAGGGGCACTGAAGCTTTCTTT. This codes for CASSGSRGTEAFF. The full variable domain, in which reference TRBV2 and TRBJ1-1 provide the parts outside the CDR3, is EPEVTQTPSHQVTQMGQEVILRCVPISNHLYFYWYRQILGQKVEFLVSFYNNEISEKSEIFDDQFSVERPDGSNFTLKIRSTKLEDSAMYFCASSGSRGTEAFFGQGTRLTVV.

This clone was detected only a few times. The chain links TRBV5-4 to TRBJ1-1; no reliable D call. With 2 bases removed from V and 4 bases from J, the gap between germline ends came to 12 bases. Germline values: CDR1 SGHNT, CDR2 YYREEE (reference sequence). The CDR3 has 14 amino acids. CDR3 coding DNA: TGTGCCAGCAGCTTCGGTGGCGGTGGCACTGAAGCTTTCTTT. Translated: CASSFGGGGTEAFF.

This clone was detected only once. The chain has TRBV30 and TRBJ1-5; unclear D gene. Germline V gene sequence: CDR1 GTSNPN, CDR2 SVGIG (reference sequence). The CDR3 spans 11 residues. With 5 bases removed from V and 5 bases from J, the gap between germline ends came to 7 bases. The chain's CDR3 is CAWGEDQPQHF. The CDR3 DNA sequence: TGTGCCTGGGGGGAGGATCAGCCCCAGCATTTT.

The chain links TRBV2 to TRBJ2-1; D is unresolved. The CDR3 loop spans 14 amino acids. V lost 7 bases and J lost 0, with 10 bases in between. Germline CDR1 and CDR2: SNHLY and FYNNEI. Written as DNA, the CDR3 is TGTGCCAGCAACGCCGAGAGCTCCTACAATGAGCAGTTCTTC. Protein product: CASNAESSYNEQFF. The variable domain in full, with the rest retrieved from reference TRBV2 and TRBJ2-1, is EPEVTQTPSHQVTQMGQEVILRCVPISNHLYFYWYRQILGQKVEFLVSFYNNEISEKSEIFDDQFSVERPDGSNFTLKIRSTKLEDSAMYFCASNAESSYNEQFFGPGTRLTVL.

The rearrangement links TRBV7-2 to TRBJ1-5; possibly TRBD1 for D (5 bases). Trimming pared 5 bases from V and 7 bases from J, leaving 15 bases between. Germline loops: CDR1 SGHTA, CDR2 FQGNSA. This CDR3 is 14 amino acids long. The CDR3 DNA reads as TGTGCCAGCAGCCTCGGGGGGGGTATGCAGCCCCAGCATTTT. Protein product: CASSLGGGMQPQHF.

This clone occurred a few times. The chain joins TRBV18 to TRBJ2-2; 8 bases fit TRBD1. V gave up 5 bases and J gave up 0 bases; unmatched junction bases: 8. The CDR3 is made up of 17 amino acids. Germline V gives CDR1 KGHSH, CDR2 LQKENI. The CDR3 coding sequence is TGTGCCAGCTCAAATTTGCCGGACAGGGCGAACACCGGGGAGCTGTTTTTT. It encodes CASSNLPDRANTGELFF.

J is TRBJ2-3 and V is TRBV6-4; D remains unclear. CDR1 MRHNA and CDR2 SNTAGT come from the germline V gene. This CDR3 has 15 amino acids. V shed 3 bases and J shed 2 bases, with 12 bases lying between them. This CDR3 is CASSESSSSTDTQYF. As DNA, the CDR3 is TGTGCCAGCAGTGAGTCGAGTAGTTCCACAGATACGCAGTATTTT.

J is TRBJ1-2 and V is TRBV5-1, with no clear D. Between the trimmed V and J ends, which lost 0 bases and 4 bases, there was a span of 16 bases. The germline V gene encodes CDR1 SGHRS and CDR2 YFSETQ. CDR3 length equals 16 residues. The CDR3 nucleotides are TGCGCCAGCAGCTTGGCCTATCGGGTGGATGGCTATGGCTACACCTTC. It specifies CASSLAYRVDGYGYTF.

This clone has just one count. Other DNA sequences in the same sample also yield this CDR3. The chain combines TRBV6-5 with TRBJ1-4; the match to TRBD1 covers 7 bases. Germline V gene lookup returns CDR1 MNHEY and CDR2 SVGAGI. V lost 0 bases, J lost 2 bases, and 3 bases stayed unmatched. CDR3 length: 16 amino acids. The CDR3 nucleotides read TGTGCCAGCAGTTACTCGGGGGGACAGACTAATGAAAAACTGTTTTTT. Translation: CASSYSGGQTNEKLFF.

This sequence joins TRBV6-6 and TRBJ2-2; 8 bases are a match to TRBD2. The germline gives CDR1 MNHNY, CDR2 SVGAGI (reference sequence). The junction had 9 bases not matched to a gene; V was cut back by 8 bases and J by 7 bases. The CDR3 consists of 14 residues. CDR3 sequence: CASVGSGDFGELFF. The CDR3 DNA reads TGTGCCAGCGTGGGTAGCGGGGATTTCGGGGAGCTGTTTTTT.

This chain connects TRBV2 to TRBJ1-1; TRBD1 matches 9 bases. V shed 5 bases and J 5 bases; nucleotides not matched to a gene: 6. The germline V gene encodes CDR1 SNHLY and CDR2 FYNNEI. This CDR3 has 14 residues. DNA for the CDR3: TGTGCCAGCAGTCCACAGGGGGCAGGGACTGAAGCTTTCTTT. The encoded protein is CASSPQGAGTEAFF.

The chain recombines TRBV27 with TRBJ1-2, with D possibly TRBD1 on 6 matching bases. CDR3 length: 14 residues. The germline gives CDR1 MNHEY, CDR2 SMNVEV (reference sequence). V lost 5 bases and J 4 bases, leaving 14 bases between the germline ends. CDR3 DNA sequence: TGTGCCAGCAGTACCCGACAGGATGGCTATGGCTACACCTTC. Its translation is CASSTRQDGYGYTF.

The chain uses TRBV9 and TRBJ2-2; TRBD1 might be the D (6 bases). From germline, CDR1 is SGDLS and CDR2 YYNGEE. V lost 0 bases and J 4 bases, leaving 10 bases between the germline ends. CDR3 size: 15 residues. This CDR3 reads CASSVGGRATGELFF. In DNA form, the CDR3 reads TGTGCCAGCAGCGTAGGGGGGCGGGCCACCGGGGAGCTGTTTTTT.

The chain employs TRBV7-9 and TRBJ2-5; 7 bases are a match to TRBD2. Germline CDR1 reads SEHNR; CDR2 reads FQNEAQ (reference sequence). The CDR3 is made up of 13 amino acids. The trim removed 2 bases at V and 5 bases at J, leaving 2 bases unmatched. The CDR3 DNA reads TGTGCCAGCAGCTTAACCGGGGGGGAGACCCAGTACTTC. Its translation: CASSLTGGETQYF.